Listed here are 25 T cell receptor beta chains from one sample, sequenced in a study of control samples from healthy donors and cancer patients. Method: immunoSEQ multiplex PCR; TCRdb's copy keeps in-frame clones and lacks some. The sample has 170,000 or so clones; around 89% are singletons. Sequenced: blood. The receptors originated from a woman in her forties or fifties in good health.

The chain couples TRBV24-1 to TRBJ2-1; 9 nucleotides match TRBD2. This CDR3 contains 16 residues. Trimming removed 7 bases from V and 7 bases from J; junction bases left unmatched: 13. CDR1 and CDR2 from the germline V gene are KGHDR and SFDVKD. The CDR3, as DNA: TGTGCCACCAGCTCTAGCGGGGCGACACTAGGAAATGAGCAGTTCTTC. Its protein is CATSSSGATLGNEQFF.

The genes are TRBV4-1 and TRBJ2-5, with no clear D. V lost 0 bases and J 5 bases, leaving 16 bases between the germline ends. The germline gives CDR1 MGHRA, CDR2 YSYEKL. This CDR3 is built from 16 residues. As DNA, the CDR3 is TGCGCCAGCAGCCAAGATAGAGGCCGGCTCGGGGAGACCCAGTACTTC. It codes for CASSQDRGRLGETQYF.

V gene TRBV2 combines with J gene TRBJ1-1; D not certain. V lost 6 bases and J 4 bases, leaving 15 bases between the germline ends. CDR3 length: 14 residues. Germline V gives CDR1 SNHLY, CDR2 FYNNEI. CDR3 protein: CASRARMGGTEAFF. The CDR3 DNA is TGTGCCAGCAGGGCCAGAATGGGCGGCACTGAAGCTTTCTTT.

V is TRBV18 and J is TRBJ1-4; tentative D call: TRBD1 (6 bases). Germline CDR1 and CDR2: KGHSH and LQKENI. Trimming stripped 3 bases from V and 0 bases from J, with 14 bases between. The CDR3 covers 17 residues. The CDR3 nucleotides read TGTGCCAGCTCACCGAACGGACAGTTTGCAACTAATGAAAAACTGTTTTTT. Translated, it gives CASSPNGQFATNEKLFF.

The gene calls are TRBV5-4 and TRBJ2-3; 9 positions match TRBD1. Germline lookup yields CDR1 SGHNT and CDR2 YYREEE (reference sequence). The CDR3 covers 14 residues. J gave up 5 bases and V 3 bases, and 4 bases lay outside the gene matches. CDR3 sequence reads: CASSSTGGGDTQYF. CDR3 DNA sequence: TGTGCCAGCAGCTCGACAGGGGGGGGAGATACGCAGTATTTT.

This chain links TRBV5-1 with TRBJ2-3; 10 bases are a match to TRBD2. CDR1 SGHRS and CDR2 YFSETQ come from the germline V gene. This CDR3 spans 15 amino acids. Trimming at V came to 4 bases and at J to 2 bases, leaving 4 bases not matched to a gene. CDR3 nucleotides: TGCGCCAGCAGCGGAGGGACTAGCGACACAGATACGCAGTATTTT. Translating gives CASSGGTSDTDTQYF.

The chain links TRBV2 to TRBJ1-6; D remains ambiguous. V lost 2 bases to trimming and J lost 8 bases, with 10 bases between them. CDR3 length: 14 amino acids. CDR1 and CDR2 (germline): SNHLY, FYNNEI. The CDR3 nucleotides are TGTGCCAGCAGTGAATGGGGAAAAGATTCACCCCTCCACTTT. As protein: CASSEWGKDSPLHF.

The V gene is TRBV19, the J gene TRBJ2-7; D gene uncertain. Trimming shortened V by 4 bases and J by 6 bases, and 7 bases separated the two germline ends. This CDR3 has 11 amino acids. Germline V gives CDR1 LNHDA, CDR2 SQIVND (reference sequence). CDR3 sequence reads: CASSTFGEQYF. The CDR3 DNA is TGTGCCAGTAGTACCTTTGGCGAGCAGTACTTC.

This chain uses TRBV6-5 with TRBJ2-3; D unresolved. CDR1 and CDR2 (germline): MNHEY, SVGAGI. The CDR3 totals 16 residues. Trimming removed 2 bases from V and 4 bases from J, with 16 bases in between. This CDR3 is CASSYVFGPTPDTQYF. Written as DNA, the CDR3 is TGTGCCAGCAGTTACGTTTTCGGTCCGACCCCAGATACGCAGTATTTT.

This chain links TRBV11-1 with TRBJ1-2; 8 bases align to TRBD1. V was clipped by 4 bases and J by 5 bases; unmatched bases: 3. The CDR3 consists of 13 residues. Germline V gene lookup returns CDR1 SGHAT and CDR2 FQDESV (reference sequence). The CDR3 DNA follows: TGTGCCAGCAGCTCGGACAGGGATTATGGCTACACCTTC. Its protein is CASSSDRDYGYTF.

The J gene is TRBJ1-1, the V gene TRBV29-1; D gene uncertain. The CDR3 extends over 11 amino acids. Deletions cut 5 bases from V and 0 bases from J, with 4 bases between. Germline CDR1 reads SQVTM; CDR2 reads ANQGSEA. CDR3 region: CSVFLNTEAFF. CDR3 sequence (DNA): TGCAGCGTTTTCTTGAACACTGAAGCTTTCTTT.

The V call is TRBV10-3, the J call TRBJ1-2; tentatively, D is TRBD1 (6 bases). The CDR3 length is 15 residues. Germline lookup yields CDR1 ENHRY and CDR2 SYGVKD. V dropped 5 bases and J dropped 4 bases, with 17 bases sitting between them. CDR3 in amino acids: CAISFSGQSSYGYTF. CDR3 coding DNA: TGTGCCATCAGTTTCTCTGGACAGTCTTCCTATGGCTACACCTTC.

This chain links TRBV5-1 with TRBJ1-2, with D perhaps matching TRBD1 (5 bases). The CDR3 is 13 residues long. Per germline, CDR1 SGHRS and CDR2 YFSETQ. V was clipped by 4 bases and J by 1 base, with 8 bases between them. The CDR3 spells CASSGGFNYGYTF. The CDR3 DNA reads TGCGCCAGCAGCGGGGGTTTTAACTATGGCTACACCTTC.

The chain carries TRBV7-2 and TRBJ2-4, with a possible D match to TRBD1 (5 bases). Per germline, CDR1 SGHTA and CDR2 FQGNSA. The V end was cut by 5 bases, the J end by 6 bases, with 8 bases between. The CDR3 has 12 residues. The CDR3 bases are TGTGCCAGCAGCCGAGACAGAAACATTCAGTACTTC. Translating gives CASSRDRNIQYF.

The chain joins TRBV20-1 to TRBJ2-7; D call uncertain. CDR3 length: 11 amino acids. Germline V CDR1 and CDR2: DFQATT, SNEGSKA (reference sequence). Trimming stripped 3 bases from V and 4 bases from J, with 7 bases between. The CDR3 here is CSARFRYEQYF. The CDR3 coding sequence is TGCAGTGCTAGGTTTAGGTACGAGCAGTACTTC.

The chain is built from TRBV20-1 and TRBJ2-5; D unclear. Germline assignment: CDR1 DFQATT and CDR2 SNEGSKA (reference sequence). The CDR3 is 11 amino acids. The CDR3 nucleotides are TGCAGCTTGATGGGCGAAGAGACCCAGTACTTC. Protein product: CSLMGEETQYF.

The gene calls are TRBV6-6 and TRBJ1-1; D gene unclear. Germline-derived CDR1 and CDR2 are MNHNY and SVGAGI (reference sequence). Trimming shortened V by 7 bases and J by 0 bases, and 9 bases separated the two germline ends. The CDR3 sequence is 13 residues long. CDR3 loop: CASIFGMNTEAFF. The CDR3 DNA follows: TGTGCCAGCATATTTGGGATGAACACTGAAGCTTTCTTT.

The chain has TRBV5-1 and TRBJ1-6, with D possibly being TRBD1 (6 bases). The CDR3 is 15 residues long. Trimming removed 1 base at V and 6 bases at J, with 11 bases between. From germline, CDR1 is SGHRS and CDR2 YFSETQ. The CDR3 DNA reads as TGCGCCAGCAGCTTGAGGACAGACGCTAATTCACCCCTCCACTTT. Protein sequence: CASSLRTDANSPLHF.

This clone occurred a few times. The chain carries TRBV5-4 and TRBJ1-2; the D gene is possibly TRBD1 (5 bases). The CDR3 covers 14 residues. V gave up 0 bases and J gave up 4 bases, with 10 bases separating them. The germline V gene has CDR1 SGHNT and CDR2 YYREEE (reference sequence). The CDR3: CASSLAGGTYGYTF. As DNA, the CDR3 is TGTGCCAGCAGCTTGGCCGGGGGTACCTATGGCTACACCTTC.

The chain employs TRBV7-3 and TRBJ2-2; D is unclear. The CDR3 spans 15 residues. Trimming took off 6 bases at V and 4 bases at J, with 15 bases between the two ends. CDR1 is SGHTA, CDR2 FQGTGA, per germline. The CDR3 DNA reads as TGTGCCAGCAGTTACGGTGGCCGCAGCACCGGGGAGCTGTTTTTT. This sequence encodes CASSYGGRSTGELFF. Supplemented by reference TRBV7-3 and TRBJ2-2, the full variable domain reads GAGVSQTPSNKVTEKGKYVELRCDPISGHTALYWYRQSLGQGPEFLIYFQGTGAADDSGLPNDRFFAVRPEGSVSTLKIQRTERGDSAVYLCASSYGGRSTGELFFGEGSRLTVL.

This clone was found once. The V and J genes are TRBV18 and TRBJ1-1; D gene unclear. Germline CDR1 reads KGHSH; CDR2 reads LQKENI. This CDR3 is 13 amino acids long. Trimming stripped 1 base from V and 1 base from J, with 4 bases between. The CDR3 nucleotides read TGTGCCAGCTCACCACAGAGGAACACTGAAGCTTTCTTT. Its protein is CASSPQRNTEAFF.

The gene calls are TRBV10-3 and TRBJ1-2, with TRBD1 matching over 8 bases. Germline V lookup: CDR1 ENHRY, CDR2 SYGVKD. The CDR3 consists of 15 residues. After removal of 7 bases from V and 8 bases from J, the junction contained 15 bases not matched to a gene. The CDR3 here is CAINPSTDRGDGYTF. DNA for the CDR3: TGTGCCATCAATCCGTCAACCGACAGGGGCGACGGCTACACCTTC.

The chain couples TRBV4-1 to TRBJ1-4; no reliable D call. Per the germline V gene, CDR1 is MGHRA and CDR2 is YSYEKL. The CDR3 is made up of 18 amino acids. V lost 3 bases, J lost 4 bases, and 21 bases lay in between. In DNA form, the CDR3 reads TGCGCCAGCAGCCAGGTTCGGTTCCCCGGCCGATTTAATGAAAAACTGTTTTTT. The encoded protein is CASSQVRFPGRFNEKLFF.

The V and J genes are TRBV2 and TRBJ1-1, with a possible D match to TRBD1 (5 bases). This CDR3 spans 11 amino acids. Germline assignment: CDR1 SNHLY and CDR2 FYNNEI. Trimming cost V 4 bases and J 11 bases, with 11 bases left between them. Here the CDR3 DNA reads TGTGCCAGCAGTGTGGACATGTGGGCTTTCTTT. Translating gives CASSVDMWAFF.

The chain has TRBV5-1 and TRBJ2-5, with 8 bases aligning to TRBD2. V was clipped by 0 bases and J by 2 bases; unmatched bases: 3. CDR1 SGHRS and CDR2 YFSETQ come from the germline V gene. The CDR3 totals 15 residues. CDR3 sequence: CASSLGSGVQETQYF. For the CDR3, the DNA is TGCGCCAGCAGCTTGGGTAGCGGGGTGCAAGAGACCCAGTACTTC.